This T cell receptor (beta chain) was recovered during a study of blood T cell repertoires in COVID-19. This table comes from immunoSEQ multiplex PCR, and its TCRdb copy is limited to in-frame clones, with some not included. The sample shows 410,000 or so clones, about 89% of them seen only once. Per germline, CDR1 SGHDT and CDR2 YYEEEE. V was clipped by 4 bases and J by 1 base; unmatched bases: 7. CDR3 length: 16 amino acids. The sample comprised peripheral blood. This chain uses TRBV5-6 with TRBJ2-1, with 8 bases aligning to TRBD2. This sequence originates from a woman aged 40 to 50 with COVID-19, enrolled during active disease. The CDR3 region has the DNA TGTGCCAGCAGCACGGGACTAGGGGAGTCCTACAATGAGCAGTTCTTC. As protein: CASSTGLGESYNEQFF.